The entry below describes one T cell receptor (beta chain). Antigen unknown. The data were taken from a study of beta chain features in type 1 diabetes. The CDR3 has 13 residues. With 6 bases clipped from V and 7 bases from J, the junction kept 8 bases outside the gene matches. Germline V gene data show CDR1 as MDHEN and CDR2 as SYDVKM. Study-wide results and caveats: In all four CD4+ subsets, TCRB CDR3 length was significantly, moderately reduced in type 1 diabetes.

Sequencing targeted expressed TCRB transcripts, as all isolated RNA had been reverse transcribed. Libraries were prepared by immunoSEQ multiplex PCR; TCRdb keeps only in-frame clonotypes and omits some of them. Here the sample spans approximately 170,000 clones, approximately 7.9% being singletons. The origin of this receptor is a man aged 18 to 29 with type 1 diabetes. Sample: central memory CD4+ T cells from blood. The chain combines TRBV28 with TRBJ1-1, with 7 bases that match TRBD1. The CDR3 DNA reads TGTGCCAGCAGCCCGGGACAGTTGTTTGAAGCTTTCTTT. Encoded protein: CASSPGQLFEAFF.